At least ten counts were recorded for the clone carrying this T cell receptor beta chain. Its antigen is still unknown. The germline V gene has CDR1 SGDLS and CDR2 YYNGEE. V gave up 4 bases and J gave up 4 bases, with 17 bases separating them. The CDR3 has 15 amino acids. The sample belongs to a study of CD8 T cells in ankylosing spondylitis. Whole-study findings and limits: Within peripheral blood, clones linked to disease were CD8+ and relatively rare. Reports say disease-linked clones showed up significantly more in matched ankylosing spondylitis synovial fluid. It appeared that ankylosing spondylitis blood was characterized by a TCR beta motif of several highly homologous variants.

TCRdb itself ran the 5' RACE reads through MiXCR, one entry per CDR3 protein. The sample has 25,000 to 30,000 distinct CDR3 sequences, about 5.3% seen once. The chain recombines TRBV9 with TRBJ1-1; tentatively, D is TRBD1 (5 bases). This receptor was taken from a female donor with ankylosing spondylitis or in good health (not recorded which). Sequencing was done on a sample of blood, either unsorted or a sorted T cell fraction (not recorded which). The CDR3 loop reads CASSPMGAGGTEAFF. The CDR3 region has the DNA TGTGCCAGCAGCCCTATGGGAGCGGGGGGCACTGAAGCTTTCTTT.